These 14 T cell receptor beta chains share one sample of origin, sequenced in a study of blood T cells in healthy people across ages. Using a J-beta primer mix together with a sample-barcoded 5' primer, a second PCR was run for roughly 6 to 12 cycles. TCRdb analysed the 5' RACE reads with MiXCR anew, one entry per CDR3 protein. Among around 1,000,000 distinct CDR3 sequences listed, around 25% were seen once. The same data also contributed to another study, on T cells of mothers and their children.

The sample taken for sequencing was blood. The source of these receptors is a girl aged 2 to 9 in good health.

This chain joins TRBV9 and TRBJ2-3; 7 bases line up with TRBD2. This CDR3 region has 14 residues. With 5 bases clipped from V and 5 bases from J, the junction kept 8 bases outside the gene matches. Germline V gives CDR1 SGDLS, CDR2 YYNGEE. The CDR3 DNA is TGTGCCAGCAGTAATCGGGGGGTTGGAGATACGCAGTATTTT. Translation: CASSNRGVGDTQYF.

This clonotype has only a few counts. The chain couples TRBV7-2 to TRBJ1-4; D gene ambiguous. V was shortened by 5 bases and J by 3 bases, with 13 bases between the two germline ends. The CDR3 contains 15 residues. The V gene's germline CDR1 is SGHTA and CDR2 FQGNSA. The CDR3 here is CASSPDPAANEKLFF. In DNA, the CDR3 is TGTGCCAGCAGCCCTGATCCTGCGGCTAATGAAAAACTGTTTTTT.

This chain joins TRBV29-1 and TRBJ2-2; D gene ambiguous. Per germline, CDR1 SQVTM and CDR2 ANQGSEA. CDR3 length equals 14 residues. The V end was cut by 4 bases, the J end by 1 base, with 10 bases between. Written as DNA, the CDR3 is TGCAGCGTTGGGGCCCCGGAGAACACCGGGGAGCTGTTTTTT. As protein: CSVGAPENTGELFF.

This clonotype was detected only a few times. The chain links TRBV6-1 to TRBJ1-2; 8 bases line up with TRBD1. V gave up 6 bases and J gave up 3 bases; unmatched junction bases: 12. Germline V gives CDR1 MNHNS, CDR2 SASEGT. This CDR3 is built from 16 residues. CDR3 coding DNA: TGTGCCAGCAGCGGAGACCGATCGACAGGGGACTATGGCTACACCTTC. This sequence encodes CASSGDRSTGDYGYTF.

The chain recombines TRBV12-3 or TRBV12-4 with TRBJ1-6; D ambiguous. CDR3 size: 16 residues. Trimming took 4 bases from V and 7 from J, leaving 17 bases between them. The CDR3 protein is CASSSLRPGGNSPLHF. The CDR3 DNA reads as TGTGCCAGCAGTTCCCTGAGGCCCGGAGGGAATTCACCCCTCCACTTT.

In this sample, this clonotype turned up a few times. This sequence joins TRBV28 and TRBJ2-5; possible D gene TRBD1, 5 bases. The assigned J gene may be wrong: the sequence end matches TRBJ2-7 better. The germline CDR1 and CDR2 sequences are MDHEN and SYDVKM. The CDR3 has 12 residues. CDR3 protein: CASNPGSHEQYF. CDR3 bases: TGTGCCAGCAACCCAGGGTCCCACGAGCAGTACTTC.

This chain joins TRBV12-3 or TRBV12-4 and TRBJ2-7, with D maybe TRBD1 (5 bases). The V end lost 4 bases, the J end lost 2 bases, and 15 bases lay between the germline ends. The CDR3 has 15 residues. CDR3 residues: CASSSRQFFPYEQYF. CDR3 nucleotides: TGTGCCAGCAGTTCCCGACAGTTTTTCCCCTACGAGCAGTACTTC.

The chain uses TRBV4-2 and TRBJ1-2; the match to TRBD1 covers 8 bases. The CDR3 has 16 residues. J was trimmed by 8 bases and V by 3 bases; bases with no gene match: 14. CDR1 is LGHNA and CDR2 is YNFKEQ in the germline V gene. This CDR3 reads CASSQNEGQGTYGYTF. Here the CDR3 DNA reads TGTGCCAGCAGCCAGAACGAAGGACAGGGTACTTACGGCTACACCTTC.

Only a few counts were recorded for this clonotype. The conserved final phenylalanine or tryptophan is absent from the CDR3, which likely points to a read error. The DNA is left out, because the CDR3 cannot be placed on it with certainty; the CDR3 is given as TCRdb lists it. This chain joins TRBV2 and TRBJ2-7; the table calls TRBD1, which could not be checked here. Germline values: CDR1 SNHLY, CDR2 FYNNEI. The CDR3 spans 12 amino acids, including both terminal residues. The CDR3 here is CASSEISRAGYL.

In this sample, this clonotype turned up once. The rearrangement uses TRBV28 and TRBJ2-3; TRBD2 might be the D (6 bases). V lost 4 bases and J lost 7, with 15 bases in between. Germline V CDR1 and CDR2: MDHEN, SYDVKM. There are 14 residues in the CDR3. The CDR3 DNA sequence: TGTGCCAGCAGTTCTCTCTTAGCGGATTATACGCAGTATTTT. As protein: CASSSLLADYTQYF. Supplemented by reference TRBV28 and TRBJ2-3, the full variable domain reads DVKVTQSSRYLVKRTGEKVFLECVQDMDHENMFWYRQDPGLGLRLIYFSYDVKMKEKGDIPEGYSVSREKKERFSLILESASTNQTSMYLCASSSLLADYTQYFGPGTRLTVL.

The chain employs TRBV5-5 and TRBJ1-1, with TRBD1 identical over 7 bases. The CDR3 has 15 residues. Trimming cost V 6 bases and J 1 base; bases outside gene matches: 9. Germline CDR1 reads SGHKS; CDR2 reads YYEKEE (reference sequence). CDR3 sequence: CASKIVEGANTEAFF. For the CDR3, the DNA is TGTGCCAGCAAGATAGTCGAGGGGGCGAACACTGAAGCTTTCTTT.

This clonotype has only a few counts. This chain uses TRBV20-1 with TRBJ1-1, with 9 bases identical to TRBD1. V gave up 3 bases and J gave up 8 bases; unmatched junction bases: 7. There are 13 residues in the CDR3. Germline V lookup: CDR1 DFQATT, CDR2 SNEGSKA (reference sequence). The CDR3 loop reads CSASHTGTGEAFF. In DNA, the CDR3 is TGCAGTGCTAGCCATACGGGGACAGGGGAAGCTTTCTTT.

This clonotype was seen only a few times. In DNA, the CDR3 is TGTGCCAGCAGCTTATTAGTTCGGGGCACTGAAGCTTTCTTT. As protein: CASSLLVRGTEAFF. The rearrangement joins TRBV7-2 to TRBJ1-1, with D uncertain. CDR3 size: 14 residues. V lost 2 bases and J 4 bases, leaving 11 bases between the germline ends. Germline CDR1 is SGHTA and CDR2 is FQGNSA.

This clonotype was found a few times. The gene calls are TRBV7-2 and TRBJ2-7; D tentatively fits TRBD1 or TRBD2 (5 bases each). CDR1 and CDR2 (germline): SGHTA, FQGNSA. CDR3 length: 15 amino acids. Deletions cut 5 bases from V and 1 base from J, with 15 bases between. The CDR3 DNA reads TGTGCCAGCAGCCCTCCTACGGGACGGTCCTACGAGCAGTACTTC. This codes for CASSPPTGRSYEQYF.